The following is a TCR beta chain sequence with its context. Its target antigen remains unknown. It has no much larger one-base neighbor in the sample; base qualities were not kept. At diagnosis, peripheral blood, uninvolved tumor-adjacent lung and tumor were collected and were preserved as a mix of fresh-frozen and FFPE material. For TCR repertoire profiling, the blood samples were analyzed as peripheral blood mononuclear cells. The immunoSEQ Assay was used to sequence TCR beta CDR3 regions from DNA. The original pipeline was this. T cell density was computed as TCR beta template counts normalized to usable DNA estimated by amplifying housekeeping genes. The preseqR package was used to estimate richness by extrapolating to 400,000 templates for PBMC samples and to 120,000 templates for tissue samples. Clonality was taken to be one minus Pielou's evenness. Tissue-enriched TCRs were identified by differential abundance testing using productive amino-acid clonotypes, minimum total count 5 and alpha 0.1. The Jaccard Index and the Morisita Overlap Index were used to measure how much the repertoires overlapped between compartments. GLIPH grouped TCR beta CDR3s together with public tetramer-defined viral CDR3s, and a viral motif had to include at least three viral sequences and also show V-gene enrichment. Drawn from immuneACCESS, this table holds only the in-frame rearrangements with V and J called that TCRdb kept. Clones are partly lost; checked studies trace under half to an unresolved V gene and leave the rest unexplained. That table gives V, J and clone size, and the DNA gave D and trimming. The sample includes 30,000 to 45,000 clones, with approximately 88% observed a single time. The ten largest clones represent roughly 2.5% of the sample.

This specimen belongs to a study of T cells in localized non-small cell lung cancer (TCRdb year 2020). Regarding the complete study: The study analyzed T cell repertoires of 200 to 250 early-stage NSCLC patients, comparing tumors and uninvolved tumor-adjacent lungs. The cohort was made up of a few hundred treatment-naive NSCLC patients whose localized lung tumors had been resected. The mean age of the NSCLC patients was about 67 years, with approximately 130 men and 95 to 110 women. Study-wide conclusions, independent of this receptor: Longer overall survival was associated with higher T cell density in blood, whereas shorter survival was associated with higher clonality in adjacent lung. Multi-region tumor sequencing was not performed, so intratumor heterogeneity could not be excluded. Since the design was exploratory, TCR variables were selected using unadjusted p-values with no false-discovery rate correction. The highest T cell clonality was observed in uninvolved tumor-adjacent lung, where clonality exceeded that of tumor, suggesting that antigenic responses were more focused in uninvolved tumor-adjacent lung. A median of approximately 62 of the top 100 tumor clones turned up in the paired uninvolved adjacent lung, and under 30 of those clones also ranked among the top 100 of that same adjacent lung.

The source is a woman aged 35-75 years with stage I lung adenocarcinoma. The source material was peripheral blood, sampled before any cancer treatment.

The DNA sequence is as follows: TGTGCCAGCAGCCCACAGGGGTTGGGAGAGACCCAGTACTTC. Translated, this is CASSPQGLGETQYF. The V gene is TRBV5-8 and the J gene is TRBJ2-5, and 7 junction bases match TRBD1. Relative to germline, V is missing 4 bases and J is missing 4 bases, with 7 bases of the junction outside any gene match. Based on the germline V gene, the CDR1 and CDR2 sequences are SGHTS and YDEGEE. The CDR3 sequence holds 14 residues, the cysteine and phenylalanine included. CDR3 DNA is the only sequence kept; it has 42 bases, read in frame from the first base.